This T cell receptor (beta chain) was obtained from a study of blood T cell repertoires in COVID-19 (dated by TCRdb to about 2020). The study in broad terms: The collaborator samples originated in the United States, Italy and Spain and spanned the acute and convalescent phases of COVID-19. The prospective study material was composed of cDNA or gDNA derived from T cells, B-cell-depleted T cells, or PBMCs. Subjects who had been exposed to COVID-19, were actively infected with it, or had recovered from it provided the deeply sampled blood TCRbeta repertoires that made up the dataset. The repertoires were released in a freely available public database intended as a resource for research on the immune response to SARS-CoV-2. Samples were obtained from the ongoing ImmuneRACE study (first 160 participants) and from 1,254 subjects provided by 6 global collaborators. Sample metadata almost always included a de-identified subject ID, COVID-19 status, age in years and sex. Where available, HLA class I and class II types were taken from metadata supplied by the sample provider and were not determined by assay-based typing. Broad study findings and their caveats: Clinical and demographic metadata were provided uncurated, with the amount varying by source and participant.

V ends up 5 bases short and J 4 bases short, with an unmatched junction base count of 5. CDR1 and CDR2, looked up from the germline V gene, are SGHTA and FQGTGA. The CDR3, cysteine through phenylalanine, is 15 amino acids long. Only CDR3 DNA remains: 45 bases, in frame from the first base. Another Seattle source contributed samples from volunteer blood donors who had recovered from COVID-19. Whole blood was collected in K2EDTA tubes by collaborating institutions according to the institutions' own protocols. For TCRbeta analysis, collaborators shipped samples as frozen whole blood, isolated PBMCs, or DNA extracted from either of those sample types. About this clone: Its antigen specificity is not known. One base away there is no much larger clone; base qualities are not given. The sample holds other DNA sequences that translate to the same CDR3.

The immunoSEQ Assay, a bias-controlled multiplex PCR, was used to amplify TCRbeta CDR3 regions from genomic DNA. Concerning the study's data processing: Within the assay, amplification of reference gene primers was used to estimate how many nucleated cells each sample contained. Sequence reads were collapsed and filtered to measure the absolute abundance of every unique TCRbeta CDR3 rearrangement. For each sample, productive Simpson clonality was calculated as the square root of Simpson's diversity index across productive rearrangements. TCRdb took this table from immuneACCESS and kept in-frame rearrangements with V and J called. Such tables lack part of the clones; where checked against another copy, unresolved V genes explain under half of the gap, and the rest is unexplained. V and J calls and clone size are those listed in that table; D and trimming were worked out from the DNA. In this sample the table shows about 250,000 clones, about 89% of which occur a single time. The ten largest clones add up to roughly 1.6% of the sample.

Material for sequencing was peripheral blood. This clonotype originated in a woman between 55 and 75 years old who had recovered from COVID-19. The rearranged segments are TRBV7-3 and TRBJ2-1; 10 of the junction bases match TRBD2. CDR3 protein: CASSRTSGVYNEQFF. The DNA is as follows: TGTGCCAGCAGCCGAACTAGCGGGGTTTACAATGAGCAGTTCTTC.